This TCR beta chain comes out of a study of technical replicates of blood from several donors (TCRdb year 2017). Details on this clone: The target of this receptor is not known. No base quality information exists; no much larger clone differs at one position.

To prepare the library, the immunoSEQ multiplex PCR assay was applied. Entries here come from immuneACCESS through TCRdb and include only in-frame sequences with V and J called. Some clones fail to appear in such tables; in the studies checked, an unresolved V gene covers under half of the shortfall, and the cause of the remainder is unknown. For this sample there are around 65,000 clones; approximately 88% appear just once. The top ten constitute 4.6% of the sample. The CDR3 sequence holds 14 residues, the cysteine and phenylalanine included. Only CDR3 DNA is held: 42 bases, read in frame from base 1. CDR1 and CDR2 were assigned from the germline V gene (reference sequence) as MNHEY and SMNVEV. V gives up 6 bases and J gives up 3 bases, and the segment between their germline ends measures 11 bases.

This receptor chain uses TRBV27 and TRBJ1-4, with TRBD1 as a weak D call on 6 bases. Source material: PBMCs. The clonotype comes from a human donor in good health. Some clones in this sample may be carry-over from other donors' samples. The CDR3 is CASRHRASNEKLFF. At the DNA level, the sequence is TGTGCCAGCAGACACAGGGCTTCTAATGAAAAACTGTTTTTT.